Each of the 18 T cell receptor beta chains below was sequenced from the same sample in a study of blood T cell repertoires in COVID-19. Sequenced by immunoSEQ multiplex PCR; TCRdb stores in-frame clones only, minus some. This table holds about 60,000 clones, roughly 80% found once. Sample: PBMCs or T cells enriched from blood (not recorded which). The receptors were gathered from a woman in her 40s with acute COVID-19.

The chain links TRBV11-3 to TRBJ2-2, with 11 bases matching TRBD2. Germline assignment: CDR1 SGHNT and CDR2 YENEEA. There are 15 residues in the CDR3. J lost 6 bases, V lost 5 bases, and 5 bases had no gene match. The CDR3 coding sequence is TGTGCCAGCAGCCCCCCTAGCGGGGGGCCCGGGGAGCTGTTTTTT. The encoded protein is CASSPPSGGPGELFF.

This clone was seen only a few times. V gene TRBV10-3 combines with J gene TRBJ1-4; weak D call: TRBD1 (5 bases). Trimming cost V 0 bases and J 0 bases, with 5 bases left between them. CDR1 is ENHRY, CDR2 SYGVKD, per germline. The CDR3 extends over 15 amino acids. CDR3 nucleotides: TGTGCCATCAGTGAGTCCAGGGCAACTAATGAAAAACTGTTTTTT. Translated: CAISESRATNEKLFF.

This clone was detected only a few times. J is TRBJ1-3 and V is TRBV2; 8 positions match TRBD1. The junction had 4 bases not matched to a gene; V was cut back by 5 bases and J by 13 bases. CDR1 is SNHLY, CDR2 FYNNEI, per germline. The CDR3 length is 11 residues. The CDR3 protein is CASSQGTGIYF. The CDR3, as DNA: TGTGCCAGCAGTCAGGGGACAGGAATATATTTT.

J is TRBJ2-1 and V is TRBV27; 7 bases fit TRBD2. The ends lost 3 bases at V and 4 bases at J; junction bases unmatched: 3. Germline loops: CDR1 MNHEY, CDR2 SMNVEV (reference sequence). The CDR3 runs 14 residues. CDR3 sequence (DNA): TGTGCCAGCAGTTTGACGGGGGGATACAATGAGCAGTTCTTC. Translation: CASSLTGGYNEQFF.

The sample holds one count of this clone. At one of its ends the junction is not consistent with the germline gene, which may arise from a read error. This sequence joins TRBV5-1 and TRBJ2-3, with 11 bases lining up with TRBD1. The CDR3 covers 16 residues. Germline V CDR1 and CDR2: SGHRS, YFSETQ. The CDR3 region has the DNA TGCGCCAGCAGCTCATCCCCAGGACAGGGGGCAGACACGCAGTATTTT. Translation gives CASSSSPGQGADTQYF. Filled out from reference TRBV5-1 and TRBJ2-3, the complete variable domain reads KAGVTQTPRYLIKTRGQQVTLSCSPISGHRSVSWYQQTPGQGLQFLFEYFSETQRNKGNFPGRFSGRQFSNSRSEMNVSTLELGDSALYLCASSSSPGQGADTQYFGPGTRLTVL.

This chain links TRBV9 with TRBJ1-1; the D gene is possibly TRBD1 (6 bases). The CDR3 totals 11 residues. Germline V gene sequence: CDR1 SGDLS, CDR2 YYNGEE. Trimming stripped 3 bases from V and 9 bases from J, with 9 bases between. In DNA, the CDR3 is TGTGCCAGCAGCGAAGGGGACAAAGCTTTCTTT. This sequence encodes CASSEGDKAFF.

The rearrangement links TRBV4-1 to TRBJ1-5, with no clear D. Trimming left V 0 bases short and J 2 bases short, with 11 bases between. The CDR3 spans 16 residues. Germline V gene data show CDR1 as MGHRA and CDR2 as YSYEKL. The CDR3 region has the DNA TGCGCCAGCAGCCAAGATCCAGGAAATGGCAATCAGCCCCAGCATTTT. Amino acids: CASSQDPGNGNQPQHF.

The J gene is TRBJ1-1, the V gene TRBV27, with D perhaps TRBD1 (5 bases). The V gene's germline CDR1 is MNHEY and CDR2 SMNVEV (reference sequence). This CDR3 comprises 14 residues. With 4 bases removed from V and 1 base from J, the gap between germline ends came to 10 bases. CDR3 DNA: TGTGCCAGCAGTTCGGGACTGGAGAACACTGAAGCTTTCTTT. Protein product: CASSSGLENTEAFF.

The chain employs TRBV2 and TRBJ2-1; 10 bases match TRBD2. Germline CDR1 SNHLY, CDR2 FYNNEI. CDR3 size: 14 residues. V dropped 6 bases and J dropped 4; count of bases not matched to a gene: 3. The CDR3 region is CASSWTSGYNEQFF. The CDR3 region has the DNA TGTGCCAGCAGCTGGACTAGCGGATACAATGAGCAGTTCTTC.

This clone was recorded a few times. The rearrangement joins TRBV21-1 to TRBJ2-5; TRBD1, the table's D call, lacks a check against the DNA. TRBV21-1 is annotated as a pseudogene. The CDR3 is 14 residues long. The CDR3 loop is CASSKDRRRETQYF. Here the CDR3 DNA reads TGTGCCAGCAGCAAAGACAGGCGGCGGGAGACCCAGTACTTC.

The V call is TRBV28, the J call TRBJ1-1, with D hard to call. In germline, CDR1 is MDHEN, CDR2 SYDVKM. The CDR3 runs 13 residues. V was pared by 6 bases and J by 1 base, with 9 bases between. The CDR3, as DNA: TGTGCCAGCAGCCCCTCTCCGAACACTGAAGCTTTCTTT. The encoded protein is CASSPSPNTEAFF.

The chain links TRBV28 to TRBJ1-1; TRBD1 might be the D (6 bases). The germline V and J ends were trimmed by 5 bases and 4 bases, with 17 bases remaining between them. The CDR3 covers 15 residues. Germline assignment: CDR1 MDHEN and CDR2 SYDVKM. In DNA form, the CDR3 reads TGTGCCAGCAGTCCTTACAGGGTAGGAGTCACTGAAGCTTTCTTT. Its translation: CASSPYRVGVTEAFF.

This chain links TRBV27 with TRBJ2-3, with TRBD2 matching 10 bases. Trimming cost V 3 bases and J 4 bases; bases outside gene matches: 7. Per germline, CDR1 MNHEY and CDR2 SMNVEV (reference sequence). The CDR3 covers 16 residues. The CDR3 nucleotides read TGTGCCAGCAGTTTTCTCGCTAGCGGGGGATCAGATACGCAGTATTTT. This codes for CASSFLASGGSDTQYF.

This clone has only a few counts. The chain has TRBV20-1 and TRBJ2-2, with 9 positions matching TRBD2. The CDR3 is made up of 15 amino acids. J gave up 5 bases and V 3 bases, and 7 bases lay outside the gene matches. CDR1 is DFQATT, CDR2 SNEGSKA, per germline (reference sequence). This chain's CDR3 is CSASDSGRSTGELFF. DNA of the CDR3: TGCAGTGCTAGTGATAGCGGGAGAAGTACCGGGGAGCTGTTTTTT.

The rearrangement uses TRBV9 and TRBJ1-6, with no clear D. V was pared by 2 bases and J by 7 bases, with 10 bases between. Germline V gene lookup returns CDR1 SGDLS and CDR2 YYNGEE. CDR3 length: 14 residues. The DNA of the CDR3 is TGTGCCAGCAGCGTCTCGGAGGGCAATTCACCCCTCCACTTT. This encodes CASSVSEGNSPLHF.

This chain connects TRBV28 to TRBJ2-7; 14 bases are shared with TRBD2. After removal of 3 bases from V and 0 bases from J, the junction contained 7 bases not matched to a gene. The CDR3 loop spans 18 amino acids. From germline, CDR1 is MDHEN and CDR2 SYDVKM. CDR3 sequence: CASSFEGLAGESSYEQYF. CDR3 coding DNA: TGTGCCAGCAGTTTTGAGGGACTAGCGGGAGAAAGCTCCTACGAGCAGTACTTC.

DNA for the CDR3: TGCAGCGTCACCACGGGACAGGGGAACTATGGCTACACCTTC. Its protein is CSVTTGQGNYGYTF. The rearrangement joins TRBV29-1 to TRBJ1-2; 10 bases fit TRBD1. The germline V gene has CDR1 SQVTM and CDR2 ANQGSEA. The J segment lost 2 bases and the V segment lost 6 bases, leaving 6 bases of the junction unmatched. This CDR3 contains 14 residues.

The CDR3 nucleotides are TGTGCCAGCTATCGGATGGGGGACAGGGCAACTGAAGCTTTCTTT. Amino acid sequence: CASYRMGDRATEAFF. The gene calls are TRBV2 and TRBJ1-1; 9 bases agree with TRBD1. The V and J ends lost 8 bases and 5 bases, in that order; junction bases with no gene match: 12. This CDR3 spans 15 amino acids. Per germline, CDR1 SNHLY and CDR2 FYNNEI.